Here is one T cell receptor (beta chain) with its context. This clone's antigen is unknown. Per-base quality was not reported, and no clone a single base away is much larger than it. Peripheral blood CD8+ and CD4+ T cells from healthy donors, Susac syndrome patients and multiple sclerosis patients were profiled using high-throughput TCR beta sequencing. Treatment-naive patients with stable or active relapsing-remitting disease fulfilling revised McDonald criteria were used as multiple sclerosis controls. Bulk CD8+ and CD4+ T cells were purified magnetically by negative isolation, whereas CD8+ TEMRA cells were enriched by FACS. Blood was collected in EDTA tubes and processed within 24 hours, with PBMCs isolated through density gradient centrifugation. PBMCs destined for TCR sequencing were cryopreserved in liquid nitrogen and later thawed in a 37 °C water bath. The sorted or isolated CD4+, CD8+ and CD8+ TEMRA cells had a purity of 90% or higher.

The sample is drawn from a study of CD8 T cells in Susac syndrome (dated by TCRdb to the late 2010s). Some background on the complete study: Whether CD8+ T cell activation and differentiation in Susac syndrome was antigen driven was tested using repertoire sequencing. The clonality of the CD8+ T cell repertoire was compared across about a dozen healthy donors, about 14 Susac syndrome patients and under 17 multiple sclerosis patients.

Including the terminal cysteine and phenylalanine, the CDR3 comprises 14 residues. The only DNA kept is the CDR3, 42 bases in frame from the first base. V lost 2 bases and J lost 0 bases; the stretch between them is 7 bases long. CDR1 and CDR2 are drawn from the germline V gene (reference sequence): MNHEY, SMNVEV. The study at large found these results: The study acknowledged that relatively few individuals were included in the TCR sequencing and HLA analysis.

RNA was extracted using the RNeasy kit, and about 0.45 to 1 ug of the RNA was reverse transcribed with random hexamers. The immunoSEQ multiplex PCR assay, covering 54 Vbeta and 13 Jbeta segments, was used to amplify TCR beta CDR3 regions. To correct PCR amplification bias, a synthetic template baseline was used for both primer optimization and computational correction. Per the source publication's procedure: Reads were annotated to V, D and J genes per IMGT and analyzed with immunoSEQ Analyzer, keeping only productive sequences. Clonality was calculated as one minus the Shannon entropy normalized by log2 of the number of productive unique sequences. For each patient and control, public and private clones were evaluated among the 100 most prevalent clones. Clones were defined as Susac-specific when absent from the healthy and MS cohorts, from about 970 published viral clones and from other ImmuneACCESS disease sequences. Clones were called with MiXCR by TCRdb after fastp trimmed the public reads at Q25, and only in-frame beta chains were retained. Rows with a matching CDR3 protein are joined into one entry that keeps the most common DNA and genes. The V and J calls follow TCRdb's processing rather than the paper's. The sample yields 350,000 to 550,000 distinct CDR3 sequences; 85% were counted once. In total, the top ten clones hold under 0.15% of the sample.

The chain joins TRBV27 to TRBJ1-1; the D gene identity is not certain. The sequenced sample was CD8+ T cells from PBMCs. The receptor's source is a human donor with multiple sclerosis. CDR3 reads: CASSLNMMNTEAFF. In nucleotide form, the sequence is TGTGCCAGCAGTTTAAACATGATGAACACTGAAGCTTTCTTT.